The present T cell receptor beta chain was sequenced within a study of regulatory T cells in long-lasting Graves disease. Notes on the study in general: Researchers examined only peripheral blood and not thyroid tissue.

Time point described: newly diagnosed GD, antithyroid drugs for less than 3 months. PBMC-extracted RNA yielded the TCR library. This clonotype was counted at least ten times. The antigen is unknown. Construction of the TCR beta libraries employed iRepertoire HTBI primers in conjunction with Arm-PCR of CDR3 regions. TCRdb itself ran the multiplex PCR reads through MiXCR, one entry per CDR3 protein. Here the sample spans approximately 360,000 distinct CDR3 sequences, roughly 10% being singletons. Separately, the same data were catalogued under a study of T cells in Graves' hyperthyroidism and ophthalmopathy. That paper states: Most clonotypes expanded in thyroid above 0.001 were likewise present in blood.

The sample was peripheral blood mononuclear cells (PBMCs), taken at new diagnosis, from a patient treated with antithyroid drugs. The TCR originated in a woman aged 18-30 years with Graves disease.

The CDR3 coding sequence is TGTGCCAGCAGTCAGACTAGGGCCCCGGGCGACTATGGCTACACCTTC. It yields the protein CASSQTRAPGDYGYTF. The gene calls are TRBV6-1 and TRBJ1-2; D remains unclear. Germline assignment: CDR1 MNHNS and CDR2 SASEGT. The CDR3 runs to 16 residues. V gave up 5 bases and J gave up 3 bases, with 19 bases separating them.